Listed below are T cell receptor beta chains from one sample, sequenced in a study of technical replicates of blood from several donors. Sequenced by immunoSEQ multiplex PCR; TCRdb stores in-frame clones only, minus some. In the table there are under 80,000 clones, 80% to 95% of which are singletons. Sequencing input: T cells isolated from PBMCs. The source is a human donor in good health. Some clones in this sample may be carry-over from other donors' samples. Both conserved end residues are part of each CDR3.

j_call	v_call	cdr3_aa
TRBJ2-3	TRBV6-6	CASSYSTGTDTQYF
TRBJ1-1	TRBV19	CASSIQGQRSLAFF
TRBJ1-4	TRBV2	CASQTKRTGSEKLFF
TRBJ1-6	TRBV6-5	CASSYWDSDSPLHF
TRBJ2-7	TRBV4-3	CASSVRLAGYYEQYF
TRBJ2-7	TRBV10-3	CAIGVGGYEQYF
TRBJ2-7	TRBV28	CASSRTPSGYEQYF
TRBJ2-3	TRBV27	CAASSGTSTDTQYF
TRBJ2-7	TRBV29-1	CSVWLGGSYEQYF
TRBJ1-1	TRBV27	CASSVLQGSWNTEAFF
TRBJ2-7	TRBV5-5	CASSLDLGRPREQYF
TRBJ2-3	TRBV11-3	CASSFFRDTDTQYF